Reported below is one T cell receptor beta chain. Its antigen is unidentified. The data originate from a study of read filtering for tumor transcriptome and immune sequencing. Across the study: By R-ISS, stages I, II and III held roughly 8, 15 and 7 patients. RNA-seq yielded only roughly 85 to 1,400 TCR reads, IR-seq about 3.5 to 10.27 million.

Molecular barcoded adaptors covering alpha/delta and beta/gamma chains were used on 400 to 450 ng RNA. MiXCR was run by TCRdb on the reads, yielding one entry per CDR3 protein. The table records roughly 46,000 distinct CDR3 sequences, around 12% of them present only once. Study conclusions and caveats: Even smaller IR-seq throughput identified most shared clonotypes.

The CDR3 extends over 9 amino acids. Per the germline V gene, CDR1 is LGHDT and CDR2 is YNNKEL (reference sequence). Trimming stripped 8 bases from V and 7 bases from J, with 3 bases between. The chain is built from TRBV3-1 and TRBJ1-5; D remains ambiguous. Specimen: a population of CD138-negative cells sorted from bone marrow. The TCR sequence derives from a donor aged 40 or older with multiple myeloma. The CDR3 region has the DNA TGTGCCAGCGGACAGCCCCAGCATTTT. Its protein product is CASGQPQHF.